These T cell receptor beta chains were read from a single sample in a study of cytomegalovirus exposure and HLA in healthy donors. TCRdb keeps only in-frame clones here, not all; method: immunoSEQ multiplex PCR. The sample lists about 190,000 clones, 75% to 90% occurring once. Sequenced: PBMCs. All receptors derive from a man between 25 and 39 years old in good health and CMV-seronegative. Both conserved end residues are part of each CDR3. The D gene is left open where the match is weak.

d_gene: -
len: 12
v_gene: TRBV7-9
j_gene: TRBJ2-7
CDR3nt: TGTGCCAGCAGCTTTGTTCACTACGAGCAGTACTTC
CDR3aa: CASSFVHYEQYF

d_gene: -
len: 15
v_gene: TRBV7-8
j_gene: TRBJ1-5
CDR3nt: TGTGCCAGCAGCTTAGGAGGGGGAGGCAATCAGCCCCAGCATTTT
CDR3aa: CASSLGGGGNQPQHF

d_gene: -
len: 18
v_gene: TRBV7-9
j_gene: TRBJ2-6
CDR3nt: TGTGCCAGCAGCTTAGGGGCAGGGATGGTCTCTGGGGCCAACGTCCTGACTTTC
CDR3aa: CASSLGAGMVSGANVLTF

d_gene: TRBD1
len: 16
v_gene: TRBV27
j_gene: TRBJ2-7
CDR3nt: TGTGCCAGCAGAAAGTACCCCGGGACAGGGGGATACGAGCAGTACTTC
CDR3aa: CASRKYPGTGGYEQYF

d_gene: -
len: 13
v_gene: TRBV25-1
j_gene: TRBJ1-4
CDR3nt: TGTGCCAGCAGTGAGACTGAGGATGAAAAACTGTTTTTT
CDR3aa: CASSETEDEKLFF

d_gene: -
len: 12
v_gene: TRBV7-9
j_gene: TRBJ2-1
CDR3nt: TGTGCCAGCAGCTTAGGGTCTAGGGAGCAGTTCTTC
CDR3aa: CASSLGSREQFF

d_gene: TRBD1
len: 14
v_gene: TRBV5-1
j_gene: TRBJ1-3
CDR3nt: TGCGCCAGCAGCCCGGGACAGGGCGGAAACACCATATATTTT
CDR3aa: CASSPGQGGNTIYF

d_gene: -
len: 13
v_gene: TRBV5-4
j_gene: TRBJ1-3
CDR3nt: TGTGCCAGCAGCTTAATCGCTGGAAACACCATATATTTT
CDR3aa: CASSLIAGNTIYF

d_gene: -
len: 10
v_gene: TRBV6-1
j_gene: TRBJ2-7
CDR3nt: TGTGCCAGCTTGTCAGGCCGCAAGTACTTC
CDR3aa: CASLSGRKYF

d_gene: TRBD2
len: 14
v_gene: TRBV11-1
j_gene: TRBJ2-1
CDR3nt: TGTGCCAGCAGCTCCCTGAGACTAGCAAATGAGCAGTTCTTC
CDR3aa: CASSSLRLANEQFF

d_gene: TRBD1
len: 15
v_gene: TRBV15
j_gene: TRBJ1-3
CDR3nt: TGTGCCACCAGCCCAAACAGGGGGAGTAGAAACACCATATATTTT
CDR3aa: CATSPNRGSRNTIYF

d_gene: TRBD1
len: 17
v_gene: TRBV13
j_gene: TRBJ1-1
CDR3nt: TGTGCCAGCAGCTTAGGCCTACAGGGGGCGATGAACACTGAAGCTTTCTTT
CDR3aa: CASSLGLQGAMNTEAFF

d_gene: -
len: 17
v_gene: TRBV18
j_gene: TRBJ1-1
CDR3nt: TGTGCCAGCTCACCAGGCCTTTCCCGGGGAATGAACACTGAAGCTTTCTTT
CDR3aa: CASSPGLSRGMNTEAFF

d_gene: -
len: 15
v_gene: TRBV27
j_gene: TRBJ1-6
CDR3nt: TGTGCCAGCAGGGGGAGGGAGCCCAATAATTCACCCCTCCACTTT
CDR3aa: CASRGREPNNSPLHF